The 8 T cell receptor beta chains below come from one sample, sequenced in a study of T-cell reconstitution after alpha-beta-depleted transplantation in children. A TCRbeta library incorporating unique molecular identifiers was prepared. Via MiXCR, TCRdb re-called the PCR reads, giving one row per CDR3 protein. The table lists over 400,000 distinct CDR3 sequences, around 12% of them singletons. This specimen was PBMCs from the stem cell graft donor, taken from the stem cell graft. The receptors shown here come from a human donor who donated a stem cell graft to a child with combined immunodeficiency.

This clonotype was seen a handful of times. The CDR3 region is CASSMGWGSQETQYF. The CDR3, as DNA: TGTGCCAGTAGTATGGGGTGGGGGTCCCAAGAGACCCAGTACTTC. The chain couples TRBV19 to TRBJ2-5; TRBD1 or TRBD2 may be the D gene (5 bases each). V lost 3 bases to trimming and J lost 1 base, with 12 bases between them. Germline V gives CDR1 LNHDA, CDR2 SQIVND (reference sequence). The CDR3 has 15 amino acids.

This clonotype occurred a few times. The V call is TRBV30, the J call TRBJ2-7; the D gene is possibly TRBD1 (6 bases). CDR3 length: 12 residues. V was clipped by 4 bases and J by 3 bases, with 10 bases between them. Looked up from germline, CDR1 is GTSNPN and CDR2 is SVGIG (reference sequence). CDR3 in DNA: TGTGCCTGGAACGGACAGAGCTACGAGCAGTACTTC. As protein: CAWNGQSYEQYF.

V and J are TRBV7-8 and TRBJ2-2; 9 bases are a match to TRBD1. The germline CDR1 and CDR2 sequences are SGHVS and FQNEAQ. The CDR3 extends over 15 amino acids. V was clipped by 3 bases and J by 5 bases; unmatched bases: 4. In DNA form, the CDR3 reads TGTGCCAGCAGCTTGGGGACAGGGATAACCGGGGAGCTGTTTTTT. Protein: CASSLGTGITGELFF.

This clonotype was counted between two and nine times. The rearrangement uses TRBV2 and TRBJ2-2; no reliable D call. This CDR3 comprises 13 residues. The V end was cut by 6 bases, the J end by 4 bases, with 9 bases between. Germline V gene data show CDR1 as SNHLY and CDR2 as FYNNEI. CDR3 sequence: CASRWVGTGELFF. The CDR3 DNA reads as TGTGCCAGCAGATGGGTGGGCACCGGGGAGCTGTTTTTT.

In this sample, this clonotype turned up many times. The chain employs TRBV6-1 and TRBJ2-1; D could derive from TRBD1 or TRBD2 (5 bases each). The germline gives CDR1 MNHNS, CDR2 SASEGT. The CDR3 sequence is 16 residues long. Trimming shortened V by 5 bases and J by 0 bases, and 14 bases separated the two germline ends. This CDR3 is CASSRSGTTSYNEQFF. The CDR3 coding sequence is TGTGCCAGCAGTCGCTCCGGGACGACCTCCTACAATGAGCAGTTCTTC.

This clonotype was counted a few times. The chain employs TRBV7-4 and TRBJ2-7; the D gene is possibly TRBD1 (6 bases). The V gene's germline CDR1 is SGHVT and CDR2 SQSDAQ. The V end was cut by 1 base, the J end by 2 bases, with 9 bases between. This CDR3 spans 14 amino acids. The CDR3 sequence: CASSLVGTPYEQYF. As DNA, the CDR3 is TGTGCCAGCAGCTTAGTTGGGACACCCTACGAGCAGTACTTC. The full variable domain, completed using reference TRBV7-4 and TRBJ2-7, is GAGVSQSPRYKVAKRGRDVALRCDSISGHVTLYWYRQTLGQGSEVLTYSQSDAQRDKSGRPSGRFSAERPERSVSTLKIQRTEQGDSAVYLCASSLVGTPYEQYFGPGTRLTVT.

A few counts support this clonotype. The chain uses TRBV9 and TRBJ2-1; the D gene could be TRBD1 or TRBD2 (5 bases each). Germline CDR1 is SGDLS and CDR2 is YYNGEE. This CDR3 has 17 amino acids. The V gene lost 0 bases and the J gene lost 4 bases, with 17 bases spanning the gap. CDR3 DNA: TGTGCCAGCAGCGTAGTTGCATCCGGGACGGGTTACAATGAGCAGTTCTTC. Its translation: CASSVVASGTGYNEQFF.

V gene TRBV28 combines with J gene TRBJ2-7, with unresolved D. The V end was cut by 7 bases, the J end by 6 bases, with 19 bases between. CDR3 length: 14 residues. The germline gives CDR1 MDHEN, CDR2 SYDVKM. The CDR3 here is CASNLGRAIVEQYF. The CDR3 region has the DNA TGTGCCAGCAACCTAGGTCGGGCAATAGTCGAGCAGTACTTC. The entire variable domain, with the rest obtained from reference TRBV28 and TRBJ2-7, is as follows: DVKVTQSSRYLVKRTGEKVFLECVQDMDHENMFWYRQDPGLGLRLIYFSYDVKMKEKGDIPEGYSVSREKKERFSLILESASTNQTSMYLCASNLGRAIVEQYFGPGTRLTVT.